This T cell receptor beta chain came from a study of blood T cell repertoires in COVID-19. The wider study: The United States, Italy and Spain provided the acute and convalescent COVID-19 samples. T cells, B-cell-depleted T cells, or PBMCs supplied cDNA or gDNA.

This clone was found once. The CDR3 covers 12 residues. Unmatched junction bases numbered 0, after V lost 5 bases and J lost 3 bases. Germline CDR1 SGHAT, CDR2 FQNNGV. In the source study's methods: Researchers report that nucleated cell counts were estimated from reference gene primer amplification. The method was immunoSEQ multiplex PCR; TCRdb's version includes in-frame clones alone and lacks a portion of them. V and J calls and clone size are given by that table; D and trimming were obtained from the DNA. The table records about 200,000 clones, about 88% of them present only once. Sequenced input: peripheral blood. The rearrangement uses TRBV11-2 and TRBJ1-1; 7 bases fit TRBD1. The source is a man between 18 and 29 years old with active or convalescent COVID-19. The CDR3 sequence: CASSRGHTEAFF. In nucleotides, the CDR3 is TGTGCCAGCAGCAGGGGGCACACTGAAGCTTTCTTT.